This note documents a single T cell receptor (beta chain) sequence. Germline CDR1 is SGDLS and CDR2 is YYNGEE. V dropped 0 bases and J dropped 3 bases, with 15 bases sitting between them. The CDR3 is 16 residues long. This record belongs to a study of Graves' ophthalmopathy and Graves' hyperthyroidism. Amplification of the TCR beta CDR3 regions used RNA transcripts (as template). HTBI primers were used in a first-round RT-PCR, which preceded a second-round multiplex PCR. TCRdb re-analysed the multiplex PCR reads in MiXCR, keeping a single row per CDR3 protein. Of hundreds of thousands of distinct CDR3 sequences in the sample, approximately 21% were seen once.

The specimen was peripheral blood. The receptor's source is a woman under 30 with stable Graves' hyperthyroidism. Some clones in this sample may be carry-over from other donors' samples. The chain joins TRBV9 to TRBJ2-5; D is possibly TRBD2 (7 bases). This CDR3 reads CASSVAGGYLEETQYF. CDR3 DNA: TGTGCCAGCAGCGTAGCGGGGGGCTACCTCGAAGAGACCCAGTACTTC.